This T cell receptor (beta chain) was recovered during a study of human T cells and chemical hapten exposure. Authors' processing steps: Individual samples carried between about 23,224 and 750,000 TCRs, with 95,638 as the median. TCRdb passed the RACE reads through MiXCR, listing each CDR3 protein once. None of the V and J calls come from the authors' own analysis; TCRdb made them. The table lists 180,000 or so distinct CDR3 sequences, 14% of them singletons, with about 1.7% in the top ten. Sample time point: patch test 1, 2 weeks after DPC sensitization. Treatment denoted: therapeutic diphenylcyclopropenone sensitization with weekly scalp DPC. Researchers sampled blood before each patch test went on. The study enrolled 18 to 70-year-old alopecia patients suitable for DPC. The origin of this receptor is a woman in her twenties or thirties with alopecia areata. Some clones in this sample may be carry-over from other donors' samples. The source material was whole blood, sampled in connection with sensitization to the hapten diphenylcyclopropenone (DPC).

The CDR3 DNA is TGTGCCAGCAGCTTAGAACATAATTCACCCCTCCACTTT. Amino acids: CASSLEHNSPLHF. This chain uses TRBV7-2 with TRBJ1-6; D unclear. From germline, CDR1 is SGHTA and CDR2 FQGNSA. This CDR3 is 13 amino acids long. V gave up 1 base and J gave up 5 bases, with 3 bases separating them.